This entry features one T cell receptor (beta chain) sequence. Sequencing was performed with immunoSEQ multiplex PCR; in TCRdb, only in-frame clones are kept and a portion is missing. The sample lists about 97,000 clones; 90% were seen once. This entry belongs to a study of T cell changes during pregnancy in multiple sclerosis. There are 13 residues in the CDR3. The trim removed 3 bases at V and 6 bases at J, leaving 6 bases unmatched. The germline CDR1 and CDR2 sequences are SGHNT and YYREEE (reference sequence). Material: peripheral blood, obtained in the second trimester of pregnancy. The chain combines TRBV5-4 with TRBJ2-7; TRBD1 matches 7 bases. The clonotype was recovered from a female donor in good health, enrolled as a control in a pregnancy study. CDR3 protein: CASSSQGDSEQYF. In nucleotides, the CDR3 is TGTGCCAGCAGCTCCCAGGGGGACAGCGAGCAGTACTTC. The full variable domain, completed using reference TRBV5-4 and TRBJ2-7, is ETGVTQSPTHLIKTRGQQVTLRCSSQSGHNTVSWYQQALGQGPQFIFQYYREEENGRGNFPPRFSGLQFPNYSSELNVNALELDDSALYLCASSSQGDSEQYFGPGTRLTVT.